This T cell receptor beta chain was sequenced in a study of cytomegalovirus exposure and HLA in healthy donors. Germline loops: CDR1 SGHRS, CDR2 YFSETQ. After removal of 4 bases from V and 6 bases from J, the junction contained 5 bases not matched to a gene. This CDR3 region has 15 residues. Use of 60 Vbeta and 13 Jbeta primers characterized the PCR. Some clones are missing from TCRdb's copy, which holds only in-frame ones; the method was immunoSEQ multiplex PCR. The table includes about 210,000 clones, about 79% detected once. Study results and limitations: Only CMV serostatus was available as immune exposure information. TCR beta V segments were, for the most part, productive about 90% or about 30% of the time in an earlier analysis. Overall, roughly 150 TCR beta chains were annotated as cytomegalovirus-associated.

A word on this clone: Its antigen is not identified.

The chain uses TRBV5-1 and TRBJ2-2, with 11 positions matching TRBD2. Sequenced input: PBMCs. This TCR came from a male donor in good health and CMV-seronegative. CDR3: CASSILAGEAGELFF. CDR3 sequence (DNA): TGCGCCAGCAGCATACTAGCGGGAGAAGCCGGGGAGCTGTTTTTT.